A single sample is the source of the 30 T cell receptor beta chains below, sequenced in a study of cytomegalovirus exposure and HLA in healthy donors. Both 60 Vbeta primers and 13 Jbeta primers went into the PCR. Using immunoSEQ multiplex PCR, the repertoire was profiled, and TCRdb retains in-frame clones only, with some absent. The table has 100,000 to 150,000 clones, approximately 85% seen once. Input material: PBMCs. The origin of the receptors is a boy aged 5-17 years in good health and CMV-seronegative.

This clone was seen only a few times. The chain combines TRBV10-3 with TRBJ1-1; D is ambiguous. Germline CDR1 is ENHRY and CDR2 is SYGVKD. V was pared by 3 bases and J by 5 bases, with 13 bases between. CDR3 length equals 14 residues. The CDR3 reads CAISESGVGTEAFF. The DNA for the CDR3 is TGTGCCATCAGTGAAAGCGGGGTTGGAACTGAAGCTTTCTTT.

Here the CDR3 DNA reads TGTGCCAGTAGTTCTCGCCGGGACAGGTACAATGAGCAGTTCTTC. It codes for CASSSRRDRYNEQFF. V is TRBV19 and J is TRBJ2-1, with 8 bases that match TRBD1. The CDR3 consists of 15 residues. Per the germline V gene, CDR1 is LNHDA and CDR2 is SQIVND (reference sequence). With V trimmed by 5 bases and J by 4 bases, 7 bases remained unmatched.

This chain joins TRBV9 and TRBJ2-2, with TRBD2 matching over 10 bases. CDR3 size: 18 residues. V trimming: 4 bases; J trimming: 5 bases; junction bases outside the gene matches: 14. In germline, CDR1 is SGDLS, CDR2 YYNGEE. The CDR3 DNA reads TGTGCCAGCAGCCCCGAGGGGTCGGGACTAGCGTCGACCGGGGAGCTGTTTTTT. This translates into CASSPEGSGLASTGELFF. Looking up the rest from reference TRBV9 and TRBJ2-2 gives the full variable domain: DSGVTQTPKHLITATGQRVTLRCSPRSGDLSVYWYQQSLDQGLQFLIQYYNGEERAKGNILERFSAQQFPDLHSELNLSSLELGDSALYFCASSPEGSGLASTGELFFGEGSRLTVL.

The rearrangement uses TRBV6-1 and TRBJ2-7; no firm D call. The germline V gene has CDR1 MNHNS and CDR2 SASEGT. The ends were cut back, 4 bases at V and 3 bases at J, with 10 bases in the middle. The CDR3 runs 13 residues. CDR3: CASSASPVYEQYF. The CDR3 nucleotides are TGTGCCAGCAGTGCTTCCCCAGTCTACGAGCAGTACTTC.

In DNA, the CDR3 is TGTGCCAGCAGCGAACCGGGACAGGGCTCACCCCTCCACTTT. This gives the protein CASSEPGQGSPLHF. V usage is TRBV7-3 and J usage is TRBJ1-6, with TRBD1 matching 9 bases. This CDR3 has 14 amino acids. The V segment lost 5 bases and the J segment 10 bases; nucleotides outside the gene matches: 6. Germline lookup yields CDR1 SGHTA and CDR2 FQGTGA.

This rearrangement joins TRBV7-6 to TRBJ1-2, with unresolved D. Germline V gene sequence: CDR1 SGHVS, CDR2 FNYEAQ. With 1 base removed from V and 0 bases from J, the gap between germline ends came to 12 bases. This CDR3 has 16 residues. CDR3 bases: TGTGCCAGCAGCTTAGGGCCCTCCGCTGCTAACTATGGCTACACCTTC. This gives the protein CASSLGPSAANYGYTF.

The J gene is TRBJ1-3, the V gene TRBV18, with D perhaps matching TRBD1 (6 bases). Deletions cut 4 bases from V and 2 bases from J, with 15 bases between. In germline, CDR1 is KGHSH, CDR2 LQKENI. There are 16 residues in the CDR3. In DNA, the CDR3 is TGTGCCAGCTCACGGAATACAGGGCTTACTGGAAACACCATATATTTT. It specifies CASSRNTGLTGNTIYF.

The rearrangement uses TRBV29-1 and TRBJ2-1, with 9 nucleotides matching TRBD2. The CDR3 contains 15 residues. Looked up from germline, CDR1 is SQVTM and CDR2 is ANQGSEA. J was trimmed by 6 bases and V by 0 bases; bases with no gene match: 6. The CDR3 DNA sequence: TGCAGCGTTGAAGATGGGCGGGGGGGACGCAATGAGCAGTTCTTC. Its protein product is CSVEDGRGGRNEQFF.

The rearrangement links TRBV29-1 to TRBJ2-7, with D possibly being TRBD2 (5 bases). The CDR3 totals 15 residues. Trimming took 2 bases from V and 4 from J, leaving 18 bases between them. CDR1 SQVTM and CDR2 ANQGSEA come from the germline V gene. CDR3 loop: CSVERPGSPPYEQYF. The CDR3 coding sequence is TGCAGCGTTGAAAGGCCTGGGAGCCCGCCGTACGAGCAGTACTTC.

The CDR3 reads CASSAKLGNTGELFF. CDR3 sequence (DNA): TGCGCCAGCAGCGCAAAACTAGGGAACACCGGGGAGCTGTTTTTT. The chain recombines TRBV5-1 with TRBJ2-2; possibly TRBD2 for D (5 bases). The CDR3 contains 15 residues. V was pared by 4 bases and J by 1 base, with 11 bases between. The germline V gene encodes CDR1 SGHRS and CDR2 YFSETQ.

The chain has TRBV5-1 and TRBJ1-1; 7 bases are shared with TRBD1. Germline-derived CDR1 and CDR2 are SGHRS and YFSETQ. V lost 4 bases and J lost 7; bases outside the gene matches: 13. This CDR3 is built from 15 residues. The CDR3 DNA sequence: TGCGCCAGCAGCCTCTATGACAGGGCGGGAGGTGAAGCTTTCTTT. Translated: CASSLYDRAGGEAFF.

J is TRBJ1-3 and V is TRBV4-2; 7 nucleotides align to TRBD1. The CDR3 runs to 16 residues. Germline CDR1 is LGHNA and CDR2 is YNFKEQ. V gave up 4 bases and J gave up 0 bases; unmatched junction bases: 6. CDR3 sequence: CASSLTGRASGNTIYF. For the CDR3, the DNA is TGTGCCAGCAGCCTGACAGGGCGCGCCTCTGGAAACACCATATATTTT.

The chain combines TRBV9 with TRBJ1-2, with 9 bases that match TRBD1. The length of the CDR3 is 15 residues. Looked up from germline, CDR1 is SGDLS and CDR2 is YYNGEE. Unmatched junction bases numbered 15, after V lost 6 bases and J lost 9 bases. The CDR3 here is CASTVGTGIEVSYTF. CDR3 DNA: TGTGCCAGCACGGTAGGGACAGGGATCGAAGTGAGCTACACCTTC.

This chain links TRBV12-5 with TRBJ2-1, with 7 bases matching TRBD2. The CDR3 is 17 amino acids. V shed 3 bases and J 8 bases; nucleotides not matched to a gene: 16. From germline, CDR1 is LGHNT and CDR2 FRNRAP. The CDR3 spells CASGFTTRSGIIDEQFF. CDR3 nucleotides: TGTGCTAGTGGTTTTACTACCCGAAGCGGGATAATCGATGAGCAGTTCTTC.

This clone was counted once. The chain carries TRBV2 and TRBJ2-7; 8 nucleotides agree with TRBD1. Germline values: CDR1 SNHLY, CDR2 FYNNEI. Losses at the gene ends were 4 bases for V and 9 bases for J; bases not matched to a gene: 5. This CDR3 is built from 12 residues. The CDR3 nucleotides are TGTGCCAGCAGTGGGACAGGGTCGGGGCAGTACTTC. Amino acids: CASSGTGSGQYF.

The rearrangement links TRBV11-2 to TRBJ2-5, with TRBD2 matching over 10 bases. The CDR3 length is 16 residues. Trimming at V came to 7 bases and at J to 4 bases, leaving 12 bases not matched to a gene. Germline V CDR1 and CDR2: SGHAT, FQNNGV. The CDR3, as DNA: TGTGCCAGCACCACGTTTTTAGCGGGGGGATCAGAGACCCAGTACTTC. This encodes CASTTFLAGGSETQYF.

V gene TRBV6-1 combines with J gene TRBJ2-5; 8 bases match TRBD2. With 5 bases clipped from V and 4 bases from J, the junction kept 0 bases outside the gene matches. Germline CDR1 MNHNS, CDR2 SASEGT. The CDR3 extends over 12 amino acids. CDR3 in amino acids: CASSLAGETQYF. CDR3 in DNA: TGTGCCAGCAGTCTAGCGGGAGAGACCCAGTACTTC.

The gene calls are TRBV15 and TRBJ2-1, with 8 bases identical to TRBD2. The CDR3 loop spans 17 amino acids. V dropped 3 bases and J dropped 6; count of bases not matched to a gene: 13. CDR1 LNHNV and CDR2 YYDKDF come from the germline V gene (reference sequence). CDR3 nucleotides: TGTGCCACCAGCAGGGGAGCGGGAGCAAGGTCGGGCAATGAGCAGTTCTTC. Translated: CATSRGAGARSGNEQFF.

This clone appeared a single time. This chain uses TRBV30 with TRBJ2-4, with TRBD1 identical over 9 bases. Trimming at V came to 3 bases and at J to 5 bases, leaving 2 bases not matched to a gene. The CDR3 is 13 residues long. Germline loops: CDR1 GTSNPN, CDR2 SVGIG (reference sequence). The CDR3: CAWRGQGENIQYF. As DNA, the CDR3 is TGTGCCTGGAGGGGACAGGGTGAAAACATTCAGTACTTC. Looking up the rest from reference TRBV30 and TRBJ2-4 gives the full variable domain: SQTIHQWPATLVQPVGSPLSLECTVEGTSNPNLYWYRQAAGRGLQLLFYSVGIGQISSEVPQNLSASRPQDRQFILSSKKLLLSDSGFYLCAWRGQGENIQYFGAGTRLSVL.

The chain employs TRBV30 and TRBJ2-1; perhaps TRBD2 as D (5 bases). The CDR3 consists of 15 residues. Germline V gene sequence: CDR1 GTSNPN, CDR2 SVGIG (reference sequence). Trimming took off 0 bases at V and 6 bases at J, with 15 bases between the two ends. The CDR3 DNA reads as TGTGCCTGGAGTGTACAGTTGGTTGGAGGCAATGAGCAGTTCTTC. Protein product: CAWSVQLVGGNEQFF.

The sample holds a few counts of this clone. The rearrangement joins TRBV7-2 to TRBJ2-7, with 10 bases matching TRBD1. Germline trimming cut 4 bases from V and 9 bases from J; bases unmatched to any gene: 9. CDR3 length: 14 residues. Germline assignment: CDR1 SGHTA and CDR2 FQGNSA. The CDR3 nucleotides read TGTGCCAGCAGCTCCGGGACAGGGGAGAGCGGGCAGTACTTC. Amino acids: CASSSGTGESGQYF. Supplemented by reference TRBV7-2 and TRBJ2-7, the full variable domain reads GAGVSQSPSNKVTEKGKDVELRCDPISGHTALYWYRQSLGQGLEFLIYFQGNSAPDKSGLPSDRFSAERTGGSVSTLTIQRTQQEDSAVYLCASSSGTGESGQYFGPGTRLTVT.

This clone showed up just a few times. This rearrangement joins TRBV2 to TRBJ2-7, with TRBD2 matching 7 bases. The CDR3 length is 17 residues. With V trimmed by 0 bases and J by 3 bases, 11 bases remained unmatched. Germline CDR1 is SNHLY and CDR2 is FYNNEI. CDR3 sequence: CASSEAGGTLSYYEQYF. Here the CDR3 DNA reads TGTGCCAGCAGTGAAGCGGGGGGGACCCTGTCCTACTACGAGCAGTACTTC.

The chain joins TRBV9 to TRBJ2-1; 7 bases fit TRBD1. The V segment lost 0 bases and the J segment 12 bases; nucleotides outside the gene matches: 9. The CDR3 totals 14 residues. Germline V gene data show CDR1 as SGDLS and CDR2 as YYNGEE. The CDR3 protein is CASSVEGTDFRQFF. CDR3 in DNA: TGTGCCAGCAGCGTAGAGGGGACAGATTTTAGGCAGTTCTTC.

The chain combines TRBV7-8 with TRBJ1-2; 7 positions agree with TRBD1. The CDR3 extends over 13 amino acids. Germline-derived CDR1 and CDR2 are SGHVS and FQNEAQ. V shed 6 bases and J 3 bases; nucleotides not matched to a gene: 4. Here the CDR3 reads CASRGQRHYGYTF. In nucleotides, the CDR3 is TGTGCCAGCAGGGGACAGAGACACTATGGCTACACCTTC.

Notes on this clone: The junction departs from germline at one end; a sequencing error may be responsible. The rearrangement uses TRBV7-6 and TRBJ2-5; no clear D. CDR3 length equals 14 residues. Germline CDR1 SGHVS, CDR2 FNYEAQ. CDR3 DNA: TGTGCCAGCAGCTTAGGATTGAGAGAAGAGGCCCAGTACTTC. Its protein product is CASSLGLREEAQYF.

This clone appeared a few times. This chain joins TRBV4-3 and TRBJ1-1; D unresolved. V was shortened by 4 bases and J by 0 bases, with 6 bases between the two germline ends. This CDR3 spans 13 amino acids. Germline values: CDR1 LGHNA, CDR2 YSLEER. CDR3 protein: CASSLGVNTEAFF. The CDR3 coding sequence is TGCGCCAGCAGCCTTGGAGTGAACACTGAAGCTTTCTTT.

This clone showed up just a few times. V and J are TRBV4-1 and TRBJ2-3, with no clear D. Trimming took 0 bases from V and 6 from J, leaving 7 bases between them. The V gene's germline CDR1 is MGHRA and CDR2 YSYEKL. The length of the CDR3 is 13 residues. In nucleotides, the CDR3 is TGCGCCAGCAGCCAAGATCAGAAGGATACGCAGTATTTT. Translated, it gives CASSQDQKDTQYF.

The chain carries TRBV6-5 and TRBJ2-7, with 8 bases that match TRBD2. The germline V gene encodes CDR1 MNHEY and CDR2 SVGAGI. This CDR3 comprises 15 residues. Losses at the gene ends were 0 bases for V and 5 bases for J; bases not matched to a gene: 6. The CDR3 region is CASSYSPTAGDEQYF. The CDR3 nucleotides are TGTGCCAGCAGTTACTCCCCCACAGCGGGAGACGAGCAGTACTTC.

Concerning this clone itself: An end of the junction does not agree with germline; a read error may underlie this. The sample contains more than one DNA sequence encoding this CDR3. The genes are TRBV29-1 and TRBJ1-1; 7 bases fit TRBD1. The CDR3 totals 13 residues. Germline CDR1 is SQVTM and CDR2 is ANQGSEA. The CDR3 here is CSAYDRVGTEAFF. CDR3 in DNA: TGCAGCGCGTACGACAGGGTTGGCACTGAAGCTTTCTTC.

CDR3 sequence reads: CASSSTSGTYEQYF. CDR3 nucleotides: TGTGCCAGCAGCTCTACTAGCGGGACCTACGAGCAGTACTTC. This chain uses TRBV7-2 with TRBJ2-7; 10 bases are a match to TRBD2. Germline CDR1 SGHTA, CDR2 FQGNSA. This CDR3 has 14 amino acids. V lost 4 bases to trimming and J lost 2 bases; unmatched junction nucleotides: 2.